Presented here are 9 T cell receptor beta chains from one specimen sequenced in a study of T cells after yellow fever vaccination. TCRdb re-called the 5' RACE reads with MiXCR, one entry per CDR3 protein. The table records some 250,000 distinct CDR3 sequences, more than 3.5% of them present only once. The specimen was PBMCs, collected 15 days after the yellow fever booster vaccination. The receptors shown here come from a man aged 18 to 29 who received the YFV17D yellow fever vaccine.

This clonotype has ten or more counts. The genes are TRBV20-1 and TRBJ2-4; weak D call: TRBD2 (6 bases). This CDR3 region has 15 residues. The V gene's germline CDR1 is DFQATT and CDR2 SNEGSKA (reference sequence). V lost 6 bases and J lost 2, with 17 bases in between. Written as DNA, the CDR3 is TGCAGTGCACCCCTCCCAGGAGGGACCAAAAACATTCAGTACTTC. Protein product: CSAPLPGGTKNIQYF.

The sample holds many counts of this clonotype. The chain recombines TRBV10-3 with TRBJ2-5; D is ambiguous. The CDR3 sequence is 12 residues long. V lost 8 bases and J 5 bases, leaving 12 bases between the germline ends. Germline V lookup: CDR1 ENHRY, CDR2 SYGVKD. The CDR3 DNA is TGTGCCATCTCGCAGGAGACCGAGACCCAGTACTTC. This gives the protein CAISQETETQYF.

This clonotype was picked up many times. The V call is TRBV5-1, the J call TRBJ1-6; tentatively, D is TRBD1 (6 bases). This CDR3 is built from 15 residues. Germline CDR1 reads SGHRS; CDR2 reads YFSETQ. V was cut by 0 bases and J by 7 bases, with 11 bases left in between. The CDR3 DNA reads TGCGCCAGCAGCTTGGATGCAGGGGTGAATTCACCCCTCCACTTT. Its protein product is CASSLDAGVNSPLHF. Drawing the rest from reference TRBV5-1 and TRBJ1-6, the complete variable domain is KAGVTQTPRYLIKTRGQQVTLSCSPISGHRSVSWYQQTPGQGLQFLFEYFSETQRNKGNFPGRFSGRQFSNSRSEMNVSTLELGDSALYLCASSLDAGVNSPLHFGNGTRLTVT.

The chain carries TRBV7-2 and TRBJ1-1; D unresolved. This CDR3 contains 14 residues. Germline values: CDR1 SGHTA, CDR2 FQGNSA. Trimming stripped 5 bases from V and 0 bases from J, with 10 bases between. For the CDR3, the DNA is TGTGCCAGCAGCCTTCAAAACATGAACACTGAAGCTTTCTTT. It translates to CASSLQNMNTEAFF.

This clonotype was detected ten times or more. The gene calls are TRBV4-1 and TRBJ2-1; 10 nucleotides line up with TRBD2. Germline V gene lookup returns CDR1 MGHRA and CDR2 YSYEKL. There are 15 residues in the CDR3. V shed 0 bases, J shed 14 bases, and the junction held 10 bases outside the gene matches. Here the CDR3 reads CASSQDTSGAASKFF. The CDR3 region has the DNA TGCGCCAGCAGCCAAGATACTAGCGGGGCCGCCTCGAAGTTCTTC.

This clonotype has a handful of counts. The V and J genes are TRBV7-3 and TRBJ2-1; D not certain. The germline gives CDR1 SGHTA, CDR2 FQGTGA. V dropped 2 bases and J dropped 8 bases, with 13 bases sitting between them. This CDR3 comprises 14 residues. CDR3 DNA: TGTGCCAGCAGCTTAGGTGTCAGGCTGGATGAGCAGTTCTTC. Its translation: CASSLGVRLDEQFF.

This clonotype was recorded many times. The genes are TRBV5-1 and TRBJ2-7, with a tentative D call TRBD1 (5 bases). V lost 2 bases, J lost 6 bases, and 15 bases lay in between. The CDR3 spans 14 residues. CDR1 and CDR2 (germline): SGHRS, YFSETQ. For the CDR3, the DNA is TGCGCCAGCAGCTTAGGTCTCGTGGGGCGCGAGCAGTACTTC. Residues: CASSLGLVGREQYF.

Remarks on this clonotype: Just one base apart from a much larger clone, this may be a read error. V gene TRBV20-1 combines with J gene TRBJ1-3; tentative D call: TRBD1 (6 bases). The CDR3 spans 15 residues. V gave up 5 bases and J gave up 4 bases, with 18 bases separating them. The V gene's germline CDR1 is DFQATT and CDR2 SNEGSKA (reference sequence). The DNA for the CDR3 is TGCAGTGCTTACCTGGCCAGGGGTTACGGAAACACCATATATTTT. It encodes CSAYLARGYGNTIYF.

This clonotype has at least ten counts. The chain combines TRBV20-1 with TRBJ2-1, with 8 bases that match TRBD1. The CDR3 contains 12 residues. Trimming took 5 bases from V and 6 from J; bases not matched to a gene: 3. The germline V gene has CDR1 DFQATT and CDR2 SNEGSKA (reference sequence). This chain's CDR3 is CSAPDRGNEQFF. The CDR3 bases are TGCAGTGCTCCTGACAGGGGCAATGAGCAGTTCTTC.